This T cell receptor beta chain is from a study of cytomegalovirus exposure and HLA in healthy donors. As regards this clone: Its cognate antigen is unknown.

Trimming removed 1 base from V and 5 bases from J, with 14 bases in between. Germline CDR1 reads MGHRA; CDR2 reads YSYEKL. The CDR3 is 15 residues long. Findings and caveats of the study: In an earlier analysis, in about 530 donors, most V segments appeared productive either ~87% or ~30% of the time. Both high specificity and high sensitivity reportedly marked the classifier's diagnosis of cytomegalovirus status.

This PCR relied on a set of 60 Vbeta primers and 13 Jbeta primers. Clones were read by immunoSEQ multiplex PCR, and TCRdb kept only the in-frame ones, dropping some. This table has about 250,000 clones, around 90% appearing once. This clonotype originated in a girl aged 2 to 9 in good health and CMV-seronegative. The sequencing sample was made of PBMCs. The V gene is TRBV4-1, the J gene TRBJ2-5; TRBD2 might be the D (5 bases). The CDR3 DNA reads as TGCGCCAGCAGCCAAGTGTCGGGATCCCCGGAGACCCAGTACTTC. Amino acids: CASSQVSGSPETQYF.